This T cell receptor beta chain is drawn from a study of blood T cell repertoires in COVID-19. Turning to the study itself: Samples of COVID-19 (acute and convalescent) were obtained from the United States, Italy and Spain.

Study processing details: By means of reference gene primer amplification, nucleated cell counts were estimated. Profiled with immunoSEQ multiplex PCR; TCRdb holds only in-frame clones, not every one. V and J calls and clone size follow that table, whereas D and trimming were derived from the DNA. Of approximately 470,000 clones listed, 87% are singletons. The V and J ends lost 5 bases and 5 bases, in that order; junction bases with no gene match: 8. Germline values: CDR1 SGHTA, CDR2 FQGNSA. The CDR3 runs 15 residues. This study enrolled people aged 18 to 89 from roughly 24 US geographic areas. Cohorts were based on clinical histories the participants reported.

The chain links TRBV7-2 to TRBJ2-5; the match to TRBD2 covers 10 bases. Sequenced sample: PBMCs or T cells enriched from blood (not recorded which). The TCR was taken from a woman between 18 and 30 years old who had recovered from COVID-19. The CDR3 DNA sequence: TGTGCCAGCAGCAATAGCGGGGGGTTCATGGAGACCCAGTACTTC. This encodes CASSNSGGFMETQYF.